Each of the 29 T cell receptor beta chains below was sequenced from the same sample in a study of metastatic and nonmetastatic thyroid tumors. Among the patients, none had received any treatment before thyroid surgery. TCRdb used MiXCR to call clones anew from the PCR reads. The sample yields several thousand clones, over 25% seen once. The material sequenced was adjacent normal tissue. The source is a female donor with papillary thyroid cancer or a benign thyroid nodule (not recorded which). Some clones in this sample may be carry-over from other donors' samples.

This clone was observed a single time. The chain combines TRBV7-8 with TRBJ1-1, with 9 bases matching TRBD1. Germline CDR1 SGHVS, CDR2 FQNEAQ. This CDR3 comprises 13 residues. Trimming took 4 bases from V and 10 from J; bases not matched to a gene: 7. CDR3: CASSSGTGGSAFF. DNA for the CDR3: TGTGCCAGCAGCTCCGGAACAGGGGGCTCAGCTTTCTTT.

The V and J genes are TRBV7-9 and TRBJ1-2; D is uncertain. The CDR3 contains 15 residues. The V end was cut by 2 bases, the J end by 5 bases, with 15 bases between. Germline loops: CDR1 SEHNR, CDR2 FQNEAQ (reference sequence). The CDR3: CASSLLGPAAYGYTF. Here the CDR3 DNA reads TGTGCCAGCAGCTTATTAGGGCCGGCCGCATATGGCTACACCTTC.

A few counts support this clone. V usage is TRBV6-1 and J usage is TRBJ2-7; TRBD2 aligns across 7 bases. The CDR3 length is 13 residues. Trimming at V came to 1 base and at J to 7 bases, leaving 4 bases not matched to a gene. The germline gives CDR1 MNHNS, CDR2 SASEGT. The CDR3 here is CASSEGLAREQYF. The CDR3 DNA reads TGTGCCAGCAGTGAAGGACTAGCACGGGAGCAGTACTTC.

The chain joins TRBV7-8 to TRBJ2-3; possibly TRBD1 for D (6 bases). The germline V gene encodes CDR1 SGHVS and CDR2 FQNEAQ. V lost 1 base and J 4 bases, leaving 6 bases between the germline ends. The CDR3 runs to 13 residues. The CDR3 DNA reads TGTGCCAGCAGCTTAGGGACAGCAGATACGCAGTATTTT. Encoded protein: CASSLGTADTQYF.

In nucleotides, the CDR3 is TGTGCCTGTAGAACCGGACAGCTTTACTCCTACGAGCAGTACTTC. Its protein is CACRTGQLYSYEQYF. V is TRBV30 and J is TRBJ2-7, with a tentative D call TRBD1 (6 bases). This CDR3 spans 15 amino acids. Trimming removed 6 bases at V and 0 bases at J, with 18 bases between. Germline V gives CDR1 GTSNPN, CDR2 SVGIG (reference sequence).

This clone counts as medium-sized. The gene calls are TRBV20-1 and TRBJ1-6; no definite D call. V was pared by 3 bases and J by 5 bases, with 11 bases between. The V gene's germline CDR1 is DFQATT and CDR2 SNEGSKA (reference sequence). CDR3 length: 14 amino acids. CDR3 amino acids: CSARGRYDNSPLHF. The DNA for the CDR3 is TGCAGTGCTAGGGGTAGATACGATAATTCACCCCTCCACTTT.

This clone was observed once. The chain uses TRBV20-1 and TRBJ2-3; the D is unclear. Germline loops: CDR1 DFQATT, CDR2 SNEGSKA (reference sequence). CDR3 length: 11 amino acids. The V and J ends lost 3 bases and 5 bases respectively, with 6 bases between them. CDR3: CSARPQDTQYF. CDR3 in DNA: TGCAGTGCTAGGCCCCAAGATACGCAGTATTTT.

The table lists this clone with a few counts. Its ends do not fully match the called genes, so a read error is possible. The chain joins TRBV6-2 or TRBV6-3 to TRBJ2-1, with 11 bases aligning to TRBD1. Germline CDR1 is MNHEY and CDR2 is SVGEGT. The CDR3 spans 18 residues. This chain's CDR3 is CSSSYEGQGVSGYNEQFF. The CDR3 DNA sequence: TGTTCCAGCAGTTACGAGGGACAGGGGGTATCGGGCTACAATGAGCAGTTCTTC.

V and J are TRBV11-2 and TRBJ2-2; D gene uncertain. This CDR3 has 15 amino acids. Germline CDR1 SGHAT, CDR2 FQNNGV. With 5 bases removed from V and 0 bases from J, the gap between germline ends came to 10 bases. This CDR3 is CASSLRRANTGELFF. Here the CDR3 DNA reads TGTGCCAGCAGCCTCAGACGGGCGAACACCGGGGAGCTGTTTTTT. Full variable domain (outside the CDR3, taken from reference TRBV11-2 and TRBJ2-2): EAGVAQSPRYKIIEKRQSVAFWCNPISGHATLYWYQQILGQGPKLLIQFQNNGVVDDSQLPKDRFSAERLKGVDSTLKIQPAKLEDSAVYLCASSLRRANTGELFFGEGSRLTVL.

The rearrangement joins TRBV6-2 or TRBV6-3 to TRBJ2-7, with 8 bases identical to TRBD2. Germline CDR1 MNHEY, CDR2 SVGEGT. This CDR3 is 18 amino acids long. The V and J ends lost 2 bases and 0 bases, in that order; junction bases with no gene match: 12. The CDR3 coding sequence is TGTGCCAGCAGTTACAGTCTACTAGCGGAGGACAGCTCCTACGAGCAGTACTTC. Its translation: CASSYSLLAEDSSYEQYF.

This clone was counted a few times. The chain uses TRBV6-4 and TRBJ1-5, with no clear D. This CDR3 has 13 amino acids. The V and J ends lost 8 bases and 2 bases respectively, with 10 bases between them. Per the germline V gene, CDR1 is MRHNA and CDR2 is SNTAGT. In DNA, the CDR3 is TGTGCCAGCCCTCACCGGGGCAATCAGCCCCAGCATTTT. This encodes CASPHRGNQPQHF.

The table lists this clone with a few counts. DNA of the CDR3: TGTGCCACCAGCCCCGCCAGGGGGGCGGGCGTCTACGAGCAGTACTTC. Translated, it gives CATSPARGAGVYEQYF. The V call is TRBV24-1, the J call TRBJ2-7; possibly TRBD1 for D (7 bases). CDR1 is KGHDR, CDR2 SFDVKD, per germline. The CDR3 consists of 16 residues. The V and J ends lost 7 bases and 3 bases respectively, with 21 bases between them.

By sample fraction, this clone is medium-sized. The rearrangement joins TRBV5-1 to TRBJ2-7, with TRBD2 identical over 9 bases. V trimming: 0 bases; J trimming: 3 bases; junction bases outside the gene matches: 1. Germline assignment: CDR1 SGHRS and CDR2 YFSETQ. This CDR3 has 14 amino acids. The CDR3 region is CASSLGLADYEQYF. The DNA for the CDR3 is TGCGCCAGCAGCTTGGGACTAGCGGACTACGAGCAGTACTTC.

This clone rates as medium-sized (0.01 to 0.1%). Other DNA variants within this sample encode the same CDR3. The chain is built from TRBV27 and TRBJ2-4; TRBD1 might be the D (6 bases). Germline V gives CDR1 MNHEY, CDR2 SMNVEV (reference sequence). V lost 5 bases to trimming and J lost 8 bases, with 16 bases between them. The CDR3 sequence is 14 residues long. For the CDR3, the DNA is TGTGCCAGCAGTCCCGGGACCCAGGGGCACATTCAGTACTTC. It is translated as CASSPGTQGHIQYF.

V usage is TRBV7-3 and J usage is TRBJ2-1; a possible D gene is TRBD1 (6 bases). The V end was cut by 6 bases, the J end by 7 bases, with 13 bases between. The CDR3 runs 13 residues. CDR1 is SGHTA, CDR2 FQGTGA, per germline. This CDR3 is CASRLGGGNEQFF. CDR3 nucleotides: TGTGCCAGCAGACTAGGGGGTGGAAATGAGCAGTTCTTC. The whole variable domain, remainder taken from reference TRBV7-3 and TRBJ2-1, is GAGVSQTPSNKVTEKGKYVELRCDPISGHTALYWYRQSLGQGPEFLIYFQGTGAADDSGLPNDRFFAVRPEGSVSTLKIQRTERGDSAVYLCASRLGGGNEQFFGPGTRLTVL.

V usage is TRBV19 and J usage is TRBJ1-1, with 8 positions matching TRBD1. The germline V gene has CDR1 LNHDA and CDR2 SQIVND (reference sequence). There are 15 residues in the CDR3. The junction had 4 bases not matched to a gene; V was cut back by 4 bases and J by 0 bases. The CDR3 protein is CASSTGQGMNTEAFF. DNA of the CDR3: TGTGCCAGTAGTACAGGACAGGGTATGAACACTGAAGCTTTCTTT.

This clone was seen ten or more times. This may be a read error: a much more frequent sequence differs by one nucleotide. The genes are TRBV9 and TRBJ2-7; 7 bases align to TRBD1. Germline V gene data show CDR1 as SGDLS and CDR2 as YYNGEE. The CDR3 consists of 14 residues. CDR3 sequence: CASSPRQGSDEQYF. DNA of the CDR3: TGTGCCAGCAGTCCACGACAGGGCTCCGACGAGCAGTACTTC.

In DNA form, the CDR3 reads TGTGCCAGCAGTTATGAACAGGGTACTGAGCAGTACTTC. Its translation is CASSYEQGTEQYF. The chain carries TRBV6-5 and TRBJ2-7; the D gene is possibly TRBD1 (6 bases). With 3 bases removed from V and 7 bases from J, the gap between germline ends came to 13 bases. The CDR3 totals 13 residues. Germline CDR1 MNHEY, CDR2 SVGAGI.

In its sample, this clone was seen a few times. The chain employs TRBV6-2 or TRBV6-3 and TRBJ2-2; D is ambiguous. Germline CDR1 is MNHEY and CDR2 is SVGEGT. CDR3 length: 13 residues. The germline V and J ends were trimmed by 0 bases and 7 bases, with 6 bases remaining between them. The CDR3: CASSYSDSGELFF. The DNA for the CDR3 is TGTGCCAGCAGTTACTCGGATAGCGGGGAGCTGTTTTTT.

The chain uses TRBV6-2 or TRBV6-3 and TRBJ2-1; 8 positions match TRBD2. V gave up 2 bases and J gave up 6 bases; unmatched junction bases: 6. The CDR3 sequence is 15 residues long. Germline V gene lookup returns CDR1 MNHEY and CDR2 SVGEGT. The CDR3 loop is CASSYPGLDGNEQFF. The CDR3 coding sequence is TGTGCCAGCAGTTACCCGGGACTAGATGGCAATGAGCAGTTCTTC.

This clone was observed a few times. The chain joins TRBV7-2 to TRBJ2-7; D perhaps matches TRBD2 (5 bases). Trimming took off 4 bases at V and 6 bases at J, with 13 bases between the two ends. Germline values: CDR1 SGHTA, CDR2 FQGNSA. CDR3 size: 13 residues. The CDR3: CASSYGPEAEQYF. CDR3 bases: TGTGCCAGCAGCTACGGGCCGGAGGCCGAGCAGTACTTC.

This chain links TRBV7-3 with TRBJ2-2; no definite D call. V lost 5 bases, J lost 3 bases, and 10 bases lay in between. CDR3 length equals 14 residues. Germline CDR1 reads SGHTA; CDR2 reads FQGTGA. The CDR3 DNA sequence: TGTGCCAGCAGCACCGACTCATACACCGGGGAGCTGTTTTTT. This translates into CASSTDSYTGELFF.

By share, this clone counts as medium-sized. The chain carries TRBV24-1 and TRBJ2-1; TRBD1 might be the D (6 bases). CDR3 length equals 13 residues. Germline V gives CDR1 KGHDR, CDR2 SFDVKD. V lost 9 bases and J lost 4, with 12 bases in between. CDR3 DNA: TGTGCCACCGAGCAGGGGCCTTACAATGAGCAGTTCTTC. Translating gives CATEQGPYNEQFF.

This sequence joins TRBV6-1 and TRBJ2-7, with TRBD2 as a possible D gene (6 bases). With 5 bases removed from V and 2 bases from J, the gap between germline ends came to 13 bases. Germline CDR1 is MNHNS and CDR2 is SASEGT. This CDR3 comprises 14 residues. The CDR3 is CASSPGLAAYEQYF. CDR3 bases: TGTGCCAGCAGTCCGGGACTTGCAGCCTACGAGCAGTACTTC.

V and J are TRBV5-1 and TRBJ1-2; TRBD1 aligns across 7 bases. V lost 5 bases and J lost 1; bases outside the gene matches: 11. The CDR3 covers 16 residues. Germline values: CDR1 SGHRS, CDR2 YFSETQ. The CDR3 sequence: CASRAGDRVINYGYTF. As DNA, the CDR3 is TGCGCCAGCAGGGCCGGAGACAGGGTAATTAACTATGGCTACACCTTC.

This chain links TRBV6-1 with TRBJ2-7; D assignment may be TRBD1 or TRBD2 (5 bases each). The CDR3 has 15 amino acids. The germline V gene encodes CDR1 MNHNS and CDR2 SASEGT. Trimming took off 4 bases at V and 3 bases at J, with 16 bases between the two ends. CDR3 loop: CASSGRDLRVYEQYF. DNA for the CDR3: TGTGCCAGCAGTGGCCGGGACCTACGTGTCTACGAGCAGTACTTC.

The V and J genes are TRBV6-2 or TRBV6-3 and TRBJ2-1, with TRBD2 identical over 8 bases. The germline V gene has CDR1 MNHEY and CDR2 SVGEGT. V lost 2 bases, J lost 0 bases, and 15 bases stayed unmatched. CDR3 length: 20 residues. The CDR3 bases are TGTGCCAGCAGTTACAGAGCGGCGGGAGGTTACCGTCGCTCCTACAATGAGCAGTTCTTC. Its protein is CASSYRAAGGYRRSYNEQFF.

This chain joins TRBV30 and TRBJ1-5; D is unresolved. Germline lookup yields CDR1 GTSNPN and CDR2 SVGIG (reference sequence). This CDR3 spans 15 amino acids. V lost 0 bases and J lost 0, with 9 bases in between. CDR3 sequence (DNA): TGTGCCTGGAGTGTGGGAGGCCATAGCAATCAGCCCCAGCATTTT. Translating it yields CAWSVGGHSNQPQHF.

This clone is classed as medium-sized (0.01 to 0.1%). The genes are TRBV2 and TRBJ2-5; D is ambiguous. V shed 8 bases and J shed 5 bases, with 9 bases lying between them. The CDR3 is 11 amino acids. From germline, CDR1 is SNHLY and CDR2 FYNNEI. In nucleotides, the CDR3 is TGTGCCAGCGGCAGTTTTGAGACCCAGTACTTC. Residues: CASGSFETQYF.